The 10 T cell receptor beta chains in this list originate from one sample, sequenced in a study of T cell changes during pregnancy in multiple sclerosis. TCRdb's table, derived via immunoSEQ multiplex PCR, lists solely in-frame clones and lacks some. In the table there are 75,000 to 80,000 clones, approximately 90% of which are singletons. This sample comprised peripheral blood, obtained before pregnancy. The receptor set was obtained from a female donor with multiple sclerosis, enrolled in a pregnancy study.

This clone showed up just a few times. This chain connects TRBV6-4 to TRBJ2-3; TRBD2 agrees at 8 bases. CDR1 MRHNA and CDR2 SNTAGT come from the germline V gene. The CDR3 is 15 amino acids. Trimming took 6 bases from V and 3 from J; bases not matched to a gene: 8. The DNA for the CDR3 is TGTGCCAGCAGCGACACGGGACTAGAAACAGATACGCAGTATTTT. It yields the protein CASSDTGLETDTQYF.

The CDR3 loop reads CASSLGPGYPYNEQFF. The CDR3 coding sequence is TGTGCCAGCAGTTTAGGCCCCGGGTACCCCTACAATGAGCAGTTCTTC. The J gene is TRBJ2-1, the V gene TRBV27; D not resolved. Trimming removed 2 bases from V and 2 bases from J, with 13 bases in between. Germline V gene lookup returns CDR1 MNHEY and CDR2 SMNVEV (reference sequence). CDR3 size: 16 residues.

The V and J genes are TRBV7-9 and TRBJ1-1, with TRBD1 identical over 7 bases. The CDR3 has 11 residues. CDR1 and CDR2 from the germline V gene are SEHNR and FQNEAQ (reference sequence). The V segment lost 4 bases and the J segment 8 bases; nucleotides outside the gene matches: 1. In DNA form, the CDR3 reads TGTGCCAGCAGCTGGGGACAGGAAGCTTTCTTT. This encodes CASSWGQEAFF.

The chain links TRBV18 to TRBJ1-5, with a weak D call TRBD1 (5 bases). Germline-derived CDR1 and CDR2 are KGHSH and LQKENI. V lost 3 bases, J lost 2 bases, and 11 bases lay in between. CDR3 length: 15 residues. DNA of the CDR3: TGTGCCAGCTCACCGGGAGGGGCGGGCAATCAGCCCCAGCATTTT. Its protein product is CASSPGGAGNQPQHF.

The V call is TRBV28, the J call TRBJ2-1; 7 bases align to TRBD1. V lost 4 bases to trimming and J lost 3 bases; unmatched junction nucleotides: 12. Germline V gene data show CDR1 as MDHEN and CDR2 as SYDVKM. The CDR3 is 17 amino acids. CDR3: CASSSQKGAKNYNEQFF. CDR3 DNA sequence: TGTGCCAGCAGTTCACAAAAGGGGGCAAAAAACTACAATGAGCAGTTCTTC.

The gene calls are TRBV19 and TRBJ2-7; 10 bases agree with TRBD1. The J segment lost 1 base and the V segment lost 6 bases, leaving 6 bases of the junction unmatched. CDR3 size: 15 residues. Germline V CDR1 and CDR2: LNHDA, SQIVND (reference sequence). Written as DNA, the CDR3 is TGTGCCAGTAGCAAAGGACAGGGGGGATCCTACGAGCAGTACTTC. Encoded protein: CASSKGQGGSYEQYF.

V is TRBV7-2 and J is TRBJ2-7; 11 bases line up with TRBD1. The J segment lost 4 bases and the V segment lost 5 bases, leaving 7 bases of the junction unmatched. The CDR3 runs to 15 residues. Germline values: CDR1 SGHTA, CDR2 FQGNSA. Here the CDR3 DNA reads TGTGCCAGCAGCGCACCCGGGACAGGGGGTTACGAGCAGTACTTC. It translates to CASSAPGTGGYEQYF.

This chain uses TRBV30 with TRBJ2-3; a weak D match, TRBD1 (5 bases). V lost 1 base, J lost 4 bases, and 15 bases lay in between. The germline V gene has CDR1 GTSNPN and CDR2 SVGIG (reference sequence). This CDR3 comprises 15 residues. The CDR3 protein is CAWSADSRWADTQYF. The CDR3 DNA sequence: TGTGCCTGGAGTGCCGACAGTCGATGGGCAGATACGCAGTATTTT.

This clone appeared once. The V and J genes are TRBV2 and TRBJ1-2; 7 nucleotides match TRBD1. Germline V lookup: CDR1 SNHLY, CDR2 FYNNEI. J was trimmed by 9 bases and V by 11 bases; bases with no gene match: 15. This CDR3 contains 13 residues. In nucleotides, the CDR3 is TGTGCCGGAACAAAGACAGGGACCGTCAGCTACACCTTC. The encoded protein is CAGTKTGTVSYTF.

The rearrangement links TRBV25-1 to TRBJ2-5, with TRBD2 identical over 10 bases. V shed 6 bases, J shed 5 bases, and the junction held 12 bases outside the gene matches. Germline CDR1 MGHDK, CDR2 SYGVNS. The CDR3 consists of 16 residues. The chain's CDR3 is CASRGNSGGAVETQYF. The CDR3 DNA sequence: TGTGCCAGCAGAGGGAACAGCGGGGGGGCCGTGGAGACCCAGTACTTC.